This T cell receptor beta chain is drawn from a study of blood T cell repertoires in COVID-19. The table lists this clone with a count of one. Repertoires were generated with immunoSEQ multiplex PCR, while TCRdb's copy carries only in-frame clones and drops some. Of about 100,000 clones in the sample, around 92% are singletons; the top ten hold more than 5%. The V gene end was trimmed by 3 bases and the J gene end by 1 base; junction bases not matched to a gene: 3. The CDR3 spans 15 residues. Germline V gene data show CDR1 as KGHSH and CDR2 as LQKENI. This receptor was taken from a middle-aged man with active COVID-19. The V call is TRBV18, the J call TRBJ2-7; 10 nucleotides agree with TRBD1. The specimen sequenced was peripheral blood. CDR3 DNA sequence: TGTGCCAGCTCACCCTCGGGACAGGGGTCCTACGAGCAGTACTTC. Translated: CASSPSGQGSYEQYF.